The rows below give T cell receptor beta chains drawn from one sample of a study of cytomegalovirus exposure and HLA in healthy donors. The table came from immunoSEQ multiplex PCR; TCRdb's copy has only in-frame clones and leaves some out. This sample yields some 150,000 clones, of which just under 85% are seen a single time; approximately 1.5% belongs to the top ten. What was sequenced was PBMCs. The receptors come from a man aged 25 to 40 in good health and CMV-seropositive. Both conserved end residues are part of each CDR3. D genes are given only for firm matches. Clone size is given for some rows only: seen once, a few or many times, or a class if the clone is expanded.

abundance,j_gene,d_gene,v_gene,CDR3aa,CDR3nt
NA,TRBJ1-1,NA,TRBV2,CASSPAGEGNTEAFF,TGTGCCAGCAGCCCGGCGGGGGAGGGGAACACTGAAGCTTTCTTT
NA,TRBJ2-2,TRBD1,TRBV11-3,CASSPRTGPGELFF,TGTGCCAGCAGCCCAAGGACAGGGCCCGGGGAGCTGTTTTTT
NA,TRBJ2-3,NA,TRBV7-2,CASSLVAGPGSTDTQYF,TGTGCCAGCAGCTTAGTCGCGGGGCCCGGTAGCACAGATACGCAGTATTTT
NA,TRBJ2-5,NA,TRBV27,CASSPRPGAETQYF,TGTGCCAGCAGTCCCCGGCCGGGAGCGGAGACCCAGTACTTC
NA,TRBJ1-1,NA,TRBV7-9,CASNVGGTEAFF,TGTGCCAGCAATGTGGGGGGGACTGAAGCTTTCTTT
NA,TRBJ1-6,TRBD1,TRBV6-5,CASSYETGTGGSPLHF,TGTGCCAGCAGTTACGAAACCGGGACAGGGGGATCACCCCTCCACTTT
NA,TRBJ1-2,NA,TRBV7-9,CASRGGMSNYGYTF,TGTGCCAGCAGGGGGGGGATGTCCAACTATGGCTACACCTTC
once,TRBJ2-5,NA,TRBV5-5,CASSLGLNQETQYF,TGTGCCAGCAGCTTGGGGCTGAACCAAGAGACCCAGTACTTC
NA,TRBJ2-6,NA,TRBV5-6,CASSPWGGWEANVLTF,TGTGCCAGCAGCCCCTGGGGAGGTTGGGAGGCCAACGTCCTGACTTTC
NA,TRBJ1-1,NA,TRBV7-7,CASSLERSGTMNTEAFF,TGTGCCAGCAGCTTAGAGAGGTCAGGGACTATGAACACTGAAGCTTTCTTT
NA,TRBJ2-1,TRBD2,TRBV6-6,CASLATSGGNNEQFF,TGTGCCAGCCTTGCCACTAGCGGGGGGAACAATGAGCAGTTCTTC
NA,TRBJ1-1,TRBD1,TRBV5-1,CASSLGQADTEAFF,TGCGCCAGCAGCTTAGGACAGGCGGACACTGAAGCTTTCTTT
once,TRBJ2-7,TRBD1,TRBV2,CASSVGTGGAYEQYF,TGTGCCAGCAGCGTAGGGACAGGGGGGGCCTACGAGCAGTACTTC
NA,TRBJ2-1,TRBD2,TRBV14,CASSRGLAGDNEQFF,TGTGCCAGCAGCCGAGGGCTAGCGGGGGACAATGAGCAGTTCTTC
NA,TRBJ2-5,NA,TRBV28,CASSELVRQETQYF,TGTGCCAGCAGTGAACTAGTACGCCAAGAGACCCAGTACTTC
NA,TRBJ1-2,NA,TRBV5-6,CASFYSTGNYGYTF,TGTGCCAGTTTTTATTCCACAGGCAACTATGGCTACACCTTC
NA,TRBJ2-7,TRBD2,TRBV4-1,CASSQRGLAGGGEQYF,TGCGCCAGCAGCCAGAGGGGACTAGCGGGTGGAGGGGAGCAGTACTTC